The sequence of this T cell receptor (beta chain) was determined in a study of cytomegalovirus exposure and HLA in healthy donors. Findings and caveats of the study: According to an earlier analysis, most TCR beta V segments yielded productive rearrangements about 87% or about 30% of the time.

This clone turned up a few times. Its antigen is not identified. Primers: 60 Vbeta forward and 13 Jbeta reverse. In the study's own analysis: Roughly 10 million shared chains were among some 75 million unique TCR beta chains counted in a later analysis. The assay was immunoSEQ multiplex PCR, and TCRdb's table has in-frame clones only and misses some. V and J calls and clone size come straight from that table; D and trimming were deduced from the DNA. This table has roughly 180,000 clones, about three quarters appearing once. V was pared by 5 bases and J by 5 bases, with 15 bases between. Germline V CDR1 and CDR2: GTSNPN, SVGIG (reference sequence). This CDR3 is built from 13 residues. These donors, healthy bone marrow donors, were studied.

This chain uses TRBV30 with TRBJ2-5; D might be TRBD1 (6 bases). The receptor was derived from a man in his late teens or twenties in good health and CMV-seronegative. Sequencing input: PBMCs. Here the CDR3 DNA reads TGTGCCTGGGATGGACAGCCGGGCGAGACCCAGTACTTC. Its translation: CAWDGQPGETQYF.